These 8 T cell receptor beta chains came from one sample sequenced in a study of blood T cell repertoires in COVID-19. The method was immunoSEQ multiplex PCR; TCRdb's version includes in-frame clones alone and lacks a portion of them. The sample lists about 410,000 clones, 86% occurring once. The material sequenced was peripheral blood. All receptors derive from a woman under 40 with active or convalescent COVID-19.

The chain links TRBV6-5 to TRBJ1-6, with TRBD1 identical over 8 bases. Germline-derived CDR1 and CDR2 are MNHEY and SVGAGI. The CDR3 spans 14 residues. With 6 bases clipped from V and 6 bases from J, the junction kept 4 bases outside the gene matches. The CDR3 loop reads CASRYTGGNSPLHF. The DNA of the CDR3 is TGTGCCAGCAGATACACAGGGGGTAATTCACCCCTCCACTTT.

The V and J genes are TRBV7-8 and TRBJ2-7, with 13 bases matching TRBD2. The germline CDR1 and CDR2 sequences are SGHVS and FQNEAQ. V lost 3 bases to trimming and J lost 5 bases; unmatched junction nucleotides: 7. The CDR3 covers 16 residues. CDR3 sequence (DNA): TGTGCCAGCAGCTTGTTACTAGCGGGAGGGAACGACGAGCAGTACTTC. Protein: CASSLLLAGGNDEQYF.

The V and J genes are TRBV19 and TRBJ1-5, with 10 bases identical to TRBD1. The CDR3 covers 17 residues. V trimming: 7 bases; J trimming: 1 base; junction bases outside the gene matches: 10. The germline CDR1 and CDR2 sequences are LNHDA and SQIVND (reference sequence). The CDR3: CASIDDRGLYSNQPQHF. For the CDR3, the DNA is TGTGCCAGTATCGATGACAGGGGGCTATACAGCAATCAGCCCCAGCATTTT.

Comment on this clone: The sample holds other DNA sequences that translate to the same CDR3. This sequence joins TRBV9 and TRBJ1-4, with a weak D call TRBD1 (6 bases). Per the germline V gene, CDR1 is SGDLS and CDR2 is YYNGEE. Trimming removed 0 bases from V and 7 bases from J, with 10 bases in between. The CDR3 runs to 14 residues. For the CDR3, the DNA is TGTGCCAGCAGCGTAGGCCAGGGGCGTGAAAAACTGTTTTTT. Protein: CASSVGQGREKLFF. The variable domain in full, completed from reference TRBV9 and TRBJ1-4, reads DSGVTQTPKHLITATGQRVTLRCSPRSGDLSVYWYQQSLDQGLQFLIQYYNGEERAKGNILERFSAQQFPDLHSELNLSSLELGDSALYFCASSVGQGREKLFFGSGTQLSVL.

The chain recombines TRBV7-9 with TRBJ1-5; TRBD1 matches 7 bases. Germline V gene lookup returns CDR1 SEHNR and CDR2 FQNEAQ (reference sequence). The CDR3 is 17 residues long. Trimming at V came to 1 base and at J to 0 bases, leaving 6 bases not matched to a gene. The CDR3: CASSLDRTGYSNQPQHF. The CDR3 DNA is TGTGCCAGCAGCTTAGATCGGACAGGTTATAGCAATCAGCCCCAGCATTTT.

The gene calls are TRBV6-5 and TRBJ1-1, with 8 bases that match TRBD1. The CDR3 spans 12 residues. Germline CDR1 and CDR2: MNHEY and SVGAGI. J lost 9 bases, V lost 6 bases, and 6 bases had no gene match. The CDR3 reads CASRAGDRKAFF. The CDR3, as DNA: TGTGCCAGCAGGGCCGGGGACAGGAAAGCTTTCTTT.

The gene calls are TRBV27 and TRBJ2-1; no clear D gene. CDR3 length: 13 amino acids. V lost 4 bases, J lost 12 bases, and 16 bases lay in between. The germline V gene has CDR1 MNHEY and CDR2 SMNVEV (reference sequence). CDR3 residues: CASSSPLSASQFF. In nucleotides, the CDR3 is TGTGCCAGCAGTTCACCTCTATCCGCCTCGCAGTTCTTC.

The rearrangement joins TRBV19 to TRBJ2-7, with TRBD1 matching 7 bases. V shed 5 bases, J shed 4 bases, and the junction held 11 bases outside the gene matches. CDR3 length: 15 residues. Looked up from germline, CDR1 is LNHDA and CDR2 is SQIVND (reference sequence). CDR3 sequence: CASSRTRDRTYEQYF. The CDR3 DNA follows: TGTGCCAGTAGTCGTACCCGGGACAGAACGTACGAGCAGTACTTC.